Listed below are T cell receptor beta chains from one sample, sequenced in a study of human T cells and chemical hapten exposure. TCRdb recomputed calls from the RACE reads with MiXCR, one row per CDR3 protein. The table includes about 380,000 distinct CDR3 sequences, 6% to 7% detected once. The material sequenced was whole blood, taken in connection with sensitization to the hapten diphenylcyclopropenone (DPC). The receptors stem from a woman under 30 with alopecia areata. Some clones in this sample may be carry-over from other donors' samples. CDR3s include the opening cysteine and the closing phenylalanine or tryptophan. D genes are given only for firm matches. Clone size is not always given. Where it is, it says once, few, many or a class for expanded clones.

TGTGCCAGCAGTGAAAAGATTAAAGGGACTGCCTATGGCTACACCTTC CASSEKIKGTAYGYTF TRBJ1-2 TRBV2 - -
TGTGCCATCAGGGACTCTGGAAACACCATATATTTT CAIRDSGNTIYF TRBJ1-3 TRBV10-3 many -
TGTGCCAGCAGTCAGCACCACGAGCAGTACTTC CASSQHHEQYF TRBJ2-7 TRBV14 - -
TGTGCCAGCAGCTTCGCGAGGCAGGGGGCTTGGAACACTGAAGCTTTCTTT CASSFARQGAWNTEAFF TRBJ1-1 TRBV11-1 - TRBD1
TGTGCCAGCTCACCAGAGCAGGCAACTAATGAAAAACTGTTTTTT CASSPEQATNEKLFF TRBJ1-4 TRBV18 - -
TGTGCCACCAGTCCCAGAGGGGCTAGAACCGGGGAGCTGTTTTTT CATSPRGARTGELFF TRBJ2-2 TRBV24-1 - -
TGTGCCAGCAGCCCCCCCGTCCAAATGACAGGGGGTGGCTCTGGGGCCAACGTCCTGACTTTC CASSPPVQMTGGGSGANVLTF TRBJ2-6 TRBV7-9 few TRBD1
TGTGCCAGCAGTTACGGGGTAGCGGGGGCCCAAGATACGCAGTATTTT CASSYGVAGAQDTQYF TRBJ2-3 TRBV6-5 many TRBD2
TGCAGTGCTAGAGGGAGAATTTTTAGCACAGATACGCAGTATTTT CSARGRIFSTDTQYF TRBJ2-3 TRBV20-1 - -
TGTGCCAGCACCCGGACAGAGGGAAGCTACAATGAGCAGTTCTTC CASTRTEGSYNEQFF TRBJ2-1 TRBV3-1 many -
TGTGCCAGCAGCCTAAACGGACCGAGGTTAGATACGCAGTATTTT CASSLNGPRLDTQYF TRBJ2-3 TRBV7-9 - -
TGTGCCAGCAGCCCACGAGTAGGACAGGGGAGGAACACTGAAGCTTTCTTT CASSPRVGQGRNTEAFF TRBJ1-1 TRBV11-2 many TRBD1
TGTGCCAGCAGTCGCGGGGCGTACAATCAGCCCCAGCATTTT CASSRGAYNQPQHF TRBJ1-5 TRBV6-2/TRBV6-3 - -
TGTGCCAGCACCGCGGGACGGGGTGGCACTGAAGCTTTCTTT CASTAGRGGTEAFF TRBJ1-1 TRBV7-9 few -
TGTGCCAGCAGCCCTGGTGGACACGTTAACTATGGCTACACCTTC CASSPGGHVNYGYTF TRBJ1-2 TRBV5-6 few -
TGTGCCAGCAGTTTAAGGACTAGCGGGTGGGAACAGTTCTTC CASSLRTSGWEQFF TRBJ2-1 TRBV12-3/TRBV12-4 few TRBD2
TGTGCCAGCAGTTACCCGACTAGCGGGGGAGGAGATACGCAGTATTTT CASSYPTSGGGDTQYF TRBJ2-3 TRBV6-2/TRBV6-3 - TRBD2
TGTGCCAGCAGCTTGCGCAGGGACCGCACTGAAGCTTTCTTT CASSLRRDRTEAFF TRBJ1-1 TRBV7-9 many -
TGTGCCAGCAGCTCCGGCGCGACTCCAGAGACCCAGTACTTC CASSSGATPETQYF TRBJ2-5 TRBV7-2 - -
TGCGCCAGCAGCTTGGAGCTAGCGGGGGGCCTACCCTACAATGAGCAGTTCTTC CASSLELAGGLPYNEQFF TRBJ2-1 TRBV5-1 few TRBD2
TGTGCCAGCAGCCACATTGGGAGGGGGCTTGGCTACACCTTC CASSHIGRGLGYTF TRBJ1-2 TRBV12-3/TRBV12-4 - TRBD1
TGCAGTGCTGGACTAGCGGGGGGTCCCGGAGATACGCAGTATTTT CSAGLAGGPGDTQYF TRBJ2-3 TRBV20-1 - TRBD2
TGCAGCGTTCGAGACTATGATAATTCACCCCTCCACTTT CSVRDYDNSPLHF TRBJ1-6 TRBV29-1 many -
TGTGCCAGCAGCTCAGGGATTAGCACAGATACGCAGTATTTT CASSSGISTDTQYF TRBJ2-3 TRBV5-6 many -
TGTGCCAGTAAAACCTACAGGGGATCCGTATCGGGGCCCCAGCATTTT CASKTYRGSVSGPQHF TRBJ1-5 TRBV19 many TRBD1
TGTGCCAGCAGCCTGAGAGGGGGCAATCAGCCCCAGCATTTT CASSLRGGNQPQHF TRBJ1-5 TRBV12-3/TRBV12-4 many -
TGCAGCGTTGCTCCGGACAGGGACACGGAGCAGTACTTC CSVAPDRDTEQYF TRBJ2-7 TRBV29-1 few TRBD1
TGTGCCAGCAGAACGAGCGGTACTGAAGCTTTCTTT CASRTSGTEAFF TRBJ1-1 TRBV6-2/TRBV6-3 many -
TGTGCCAGCAGTGTAGAGACGTCAGATACGCAGTATTTT CASSVETSDTQYF TRBJ2-3 TRBV2 many -
TGTGCCAGCACTTCACCCCTCCACTTT CASTSPLHF TRBJ1-6 TRBV6-1 few -
TGTGCCAGCAGTTACTCGGGACAGGCCCCCGAGCAGTACTTC CASSYSGQAPEQYF TRBJ2-7 TRBV6-5 few TRBD1
TGCGCCAGCAGCTGGGGGACAGGGAAGAACACTGAAGCTTTCTTT CASSWGTGKNTEAFF TRBJ1-1 TRBV5-1 few TRBD1
TGTGCCAGCAGGTCGCTAGGACAGCGCACAGATACGCAGTATTTT CASRSLGQRTDTQYF TRBJ2-3 TRBV2 - -
TGTGCCAGCACCTGGGACATTTACACCGGGGAGCTGTTTTTT CASTWDIYTGELFF TRBJ2-2 TRBV7-3 few -
TGTGCCAGCAGCTTAGGACCGGGACAGCACACTGAAGCTTTCTTT CASSLGPGQHTEAFF TRBJ1-1 TRBV7-9 few TRBD1
TGTGCCAGCAGTCCGGACGGGTCCTACGAGCAGTACTTC CASSPDGSYEQYF TRBJ2-7 TRBV7-2 many -
TGTGCCAGCAGCTTAGTGCGAGAACAGGGACGCAATCAGCCCCAGCATTTT CASSLVREQGRNQPQHF TRBJ1-5 TRBV7-8 many -
TGCAGCGTTGAAGCGGCTAGCGTGTACGGCGGGGAGCTGTTTTTT CSVEAASVYGGELFF TRBJ2-2 TRBV29-1 - -
TGTGCCAGCAGCCAAAGGGACGTGGGCTTTGAAGCTTTCTTT CASSQRDVGFEAFF TRBJ1-1 TRBV3-1 few -
TGTGCCAGCAGCCACGGGGACAGCAATCAGCCCCAGCATTTT CASSHGDSNQPQHF TRBJ1-5 TRBV7-4 - -
TGTGCCAGCAGCTTATCAACGCTGGGGAACACTGAAGCTTTCTTT CASSLSTLGNTEAFF TRBJ1-1 TRBV5-5 many -
TGTGCCAGCAGCTTATTAGGGGCTGGGACACTCAACACCGGGGAGCTGTTTTTT CASSLLGAGTLNTGELFF TRBJ2-2 TRBV7-3 many -
TGTGCTAGCAGCAAGGGGGGGTCGTCCTACAATGAGCAGTTCTTC CASSKGGSSYNEQFF TRBJ2-1 TRBV7-7 - -
TGCAGCGTTGAGGGGAGGACTAGCGGGGACACAGATACGCAGTATTTT CSVEGRTSGDTDTQYF TRBJ2-3 TRBV29-1 many TRBD2
TGTGCCAGCAGTTCCGAGACGGGCCGTACCGGGGAGCTGTTTTTT CASSSETGRTGELFF TRBJ2-2 TRBV12-3/TRBV12-4 - -
TGTGCCAGCAGCACCCTCCGGCAGCCGGTCTCTGGGGCCAACGTCCTGACTTTC CASSTLRQPVSGANVLTF TRBJ2-6 TRBV6-6 - -
TGTGCCAGCAGCTTAGATACGGGCTACTATGGCTACACCTTC CASSLDTGYYGYTF TRBJ1-2 TRBV7-2 many -